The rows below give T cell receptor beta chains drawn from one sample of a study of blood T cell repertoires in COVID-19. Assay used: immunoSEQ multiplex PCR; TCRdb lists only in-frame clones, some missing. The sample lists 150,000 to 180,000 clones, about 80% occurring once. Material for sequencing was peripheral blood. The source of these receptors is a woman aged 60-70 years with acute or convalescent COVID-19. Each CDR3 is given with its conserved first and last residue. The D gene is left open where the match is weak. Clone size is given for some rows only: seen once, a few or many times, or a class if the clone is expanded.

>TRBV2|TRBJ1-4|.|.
CASIPQPGVMNEKLFF
TGTGCCAGCATACCCCAGCCAGGGGTGATGAATGAAAAACTGTTTTTT
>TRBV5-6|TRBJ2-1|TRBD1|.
CASSLGGTGYNEQFF
TGTGCCAGCAGCTTGGGGGGGACAGGCTACAATGAGCAGTTCTTC
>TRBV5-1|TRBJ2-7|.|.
CASNGLPPNYEQYF
TGCGCCAGCAATGGCCTTCCGCCCAACTACGAGCAGTACTTC
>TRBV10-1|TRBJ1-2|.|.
CASIHLRVYKVRQDYGYTF
TGCGCCAGCATCCACCTCCGCGTCTATAAGGTCCGACAAGACTATGGCTACACCTTC
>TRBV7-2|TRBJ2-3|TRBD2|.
CASSLAPASGGADTQYF
TGTGCCAGCAGCTTAGCCCCGGCTAGCGGGGGGGCAGATACGCAGTATTTT
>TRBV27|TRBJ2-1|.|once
CASNLHSSYNEQFF
TGTGCCAGCAACTTACACAGCTCCTACAATGAGCAGTTCTTC
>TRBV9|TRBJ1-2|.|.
CASSVEGTTNYGYTF
TGTGCCAGCAGCGTAGAGGGGACAACTAACTATGGCTACACCTTC
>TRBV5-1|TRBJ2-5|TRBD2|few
CASSLAGTREETQYF
TGCGCCAGCAGCTTGGCCGGGACTAGAGAAGAGACCCAGTACTTC
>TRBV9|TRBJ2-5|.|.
CASSERAGEETQYF
TGTGCCAGCAGCGAAAGGGCGGGTGAAGAGACCCAGTACTTC
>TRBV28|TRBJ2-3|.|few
CASSLNPGGTDTQYF
TGTGCCAGCAGTTTAAACCCCGGAGGGACAGATACGCAGTATTTT
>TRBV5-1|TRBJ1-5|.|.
CASSLTPERGNQPQHF
TGCGCCAGCAGCTTGACCCCCGAGAGGGGCAATCAGCCCCAGCATTTT
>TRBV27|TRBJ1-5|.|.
CASSFGDSNQPQHF
TGTGCCAGCAGTTTCGGGGATAGCAATCAGCCCCAGCATTTT
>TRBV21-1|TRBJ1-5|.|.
CASSKQPGNRNQPQHF
TGTGCCAGCAGCAAGCAGCCGGGAAACCGCAATCAGCCCCAGCATTTT
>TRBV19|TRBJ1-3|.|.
CASNMGDNTLPGNTIYF
TGTGCCAGTAATATGGGGGACAACACCCTCCCTGGAAACACCATATATTTT
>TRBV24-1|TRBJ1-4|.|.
CATSDRSQGRAEKLFF
TGTGCCACCAGTGATAGGTCACAGGGTAGGGCTGAAAAACTGTTTTTT
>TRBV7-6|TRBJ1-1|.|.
CASSSQVHTEAFF
TGTGCCAGCAGTTCACAGGTGCACACTGAAGCTTTCTTT
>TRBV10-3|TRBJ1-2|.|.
CAIKKTAANYGYTF
TGTGCCATCAAAAAGACAGCCGCTAACTATGGCTACACCTTC